These T cell receptor beta chains were read from a single sample in a study of CD8+ T cells in alopecia areata. The assay was immunoSEQ multiplex PCR, and TCRdb's table has in-frame clones only and misses some. This sample has about 110,000 clones, with 45% to 65% found just once. The sample consisted of CD4+ T cells sorted from blood, taken at week 24, from a patient treated with tofacitinib. These receptors came from a human donor with alopecia areata. Each CDR3 is given with its conserved first and last residue. The order of the fields is clone size, J gene, D gene, V gene, CDR3 DNA, CDR3 protein. A D gene is named only where the DNA matches it firmly. Some rows mark clone size as missing; the rest say once, few, many or name a class of expanded clone.

abundance: once
j_gene: TRBJ1-2
d_gene: .
v_gene: TRBV18
CDR3nt: TGTGCCAGCTCACCGTCGACAGGCTATGGCTACACCTTC
CDR3aa: CASSPSTGYGYTF

abundance: .
j_gene: TRBJ2-1
d_gene: .
v_gene: TRBV7-2
CDR3nt: TGTGCCAGCAGACTACCAGGGACACCCTACAATGAGCAGTTCTTC
CDR3aa: CASRLPGTPYNEQFF

abundance: .
j_gene: TRBJ2-5
d_gene: TRBD1
v_gene: TRBV5-1
CDR3nt: TGCGCCAGCAGCTTTGGACAGGGAGGAGAGACCCAGTACTTC
CDR3aa: CASSFGQGGETQYF

abundance: .
j_gene: TRBJ2-1
d_gene: TRBD2
v_gene: TRBV5-4
CDR3nt: TGTGCCAGCAGCCCTTCCGGGACTAGCGCCTACAATGAGCAGTTCTTC
CDR3aa: CASSPSGTSAYNEQFF

abundance: .
j_gene: TRBJ1-2
d_gene: .
v_gene: TRBV7-8
CDR3nt: TGTGCCAGCAGCTTAGGCGGGAACTATGGCTACACCTTC
CDR3aa: CASSLGGNYGYTF

abundance: .
j_gene: TRBJ2-1
d_gene: TRBD2
v_gene: TRBV5-1
CDR3nt: TGCGCCAGCAGCTTGGACGGGACTAGCGGGAACAATGAGCAGTTCTTC
CDR3aa: CASSLDGTSGNNEQFF

abundance: .
j_gene: TRBJ2-3
d_gene: .
v_gene: TRBV29-1
CDR3nt: TGCAGCGTTGAAGAGTCAGCGTCCACAGATACGCAGTATTTT
CDR3aa: CSVEESASTDTQYF

abundance: few
j_gene: TRBJ2-7
d_gene: TRBD1
v_gene: TRBV5-6
CDR3nt: TGTGCCAGCAGCAGCCGGGACAGGGGGCTCGGGGAGCAGTACTTC
CDR3aa: CASSSRDRGLGEQYF

abundance: .
j_gene: TRBJ2-3
d_gene: .
v_gene: TRBV30
CDR3nt: TGTGCCTGGAGTGGGGGAAGAAGCACAGATACGCAGTATTTT
CDR3aa: CAWSGGRSTDTQYF

abundance: .
j_gene: TRBJ2-1
d_gene: .
v_gene: TRBV9
CDR3nt: TGTGCCAGCAGCGTAGAGATGGGCCTCAATGAGCAGTTCTTC
CDR3aa: CASSVEMGLNEQFF

abundance: once
j_gene: TRBJ2-5
d_gene: .
v_gene: TRBV29-1
CDR3nt: TGCAGCGTTGCCTCAACGGTCAAGGAGACCCAGTACTTC
CDR3aa: CSVASTVKETQYF